Below are 10 T cell receptor beta chains sequenced from a single sample in a study of blood T cell repertoires in COVID-19. The repertoire was sequenced with immunoSEQ multiplex PCR; TCRdb's copy has only in-frame clones and lacks some. The sample yields 85,000 to 95,000 clones, around nine tenths seen once. Sequenced sample: peripheral blood. Receptors were obtained from a woman over 75 with acute or convalescent COVID-19.

V gene TRBV5-8 combines with J gene TRBJ1-5; TRBD1 agrees at 7 bases. With 6 bases clipped from V and 4 bases from J, the junction kept 10 bases outside the gene matches. The germline gives CDR1 SGHTS, CDR2 YDEGEE. The CDR3 has 15 residues. Here the CDR3 reads CASNSRQGLNQPQHF. DNA for the CDR3: TGTGCCAGCAACTCCCGACAGGGCTTAAATCAGCCCCAGCATTTT. Drawing the rest from reference TRBV5-8 and TRBJ1-5, the complete variable domain is EAGVTQSPTHLIKTRGQQATLRCSPISGHTSVYWYQQALGLGLQFLLWYDEGEERNRGNFPPRFSGRQFPNYSSELNVNALELEDSALYLCASNSRQGLNQPQHFGDGTRLSIL.

The chain recombines TRBV11-3 with TRBJ1-1; unclear D gene. The V end was cut by 1 base, the J end by 4 bases, with 13 bases between. This CDR3 is 15 amino acids long. Germline values: CDR1 SGHNT, CDR2 YENEEA. CDR3 amino acids: CASSLVSRESTEAFF. The CDR3 DNA reads TGTGCCAGCAGCTTAGTTTCACGGGAGAGCACTGAAGCTTTCTTT.

This clone was counted a few times. The chain recombines TRBV5-1 with TRBJ1-1, with a possible D match to TRBD1 (5 bases). V was shortened by 2 bases and J by 6 bases, with 14 bases between the two germline ends. This CDR3 has 14 amino acids. From germline, CDR1 is SGHRS and CDR2 YFSETQ. CDR3 protein: CASSFSGEGAEAFF. Written as DNA, the CDR3 is TGCGCCAGCAGCTTTTCTGGGGAAGGGGCTGAAGCTTTCTTT.

V gene TRBV5-4 combines with J gene TRBJ2-5, with a possible D match to TRBD1 (8 bases). The V end lost 6 bases, the J end lost 2 bases, and 11 bases lay between the germline ends. Per germline, CDR1 SGHNT and CDR2 YYREEE (reference sequence). This CDR3 is 13 amino acids long. CDR3 sequence: CASKQGGQETQYF. The CDR3 DNA reads TGTGCCAGCAAACAGGGGGGGCAAGAGACCCAGTACTTC.

The chain carries TRBV14 and TRBJ1-2; 9 bases are shared with TRBD1. Germline values: CDR1 SGHDN, CDR2 FVKESK. There are 15 residues in the CDR3. The J segment lost 2 bases and the V segment lost 3 bases, leaving 4 bases of the junction unmatched. The CDR3 loop reads CASSQPDRGNYGYTF. The CDR3 DNA reads as TGTGCCAGCAGCCAGCCGGACAGGGGCAACTATGGCTACACCTTC.

The chain's CDR3 is CASGGDSQLHF. The CDR3, as DNA: TGTGCCAGTGGTGGGGACAGCCAGCTCCACTTT. This sequence joins TRBV19 and TRBJ1-6; TRBD1 agrees at 7 bases. V lost 8 bases and J lost 16; bases outside the gene matches: 8. The CDR3 runs to 11 residues. Germline CDR1 and CDR2: LNHDA and SQIVND (reference sequence).

The V and J genes are TRBV18 and TRBJ1-2; a weak D match, TRBD1 (5 bases). Germline values: CDR1 KGHSH, CDR2 LQKENI. The CDR3 loop spans 13 amino acids. V was cut by 0 bases and J by 8 bases, with 10 bases left in between. The CDR3 loop is CASSPPGVGGYTF. The CDR3 DNA is TGTGCCAGCTCACCACCAGGGGTGGGGGGCTACACCTTC.

The chain has TRBV28 and TRBJ1-4; a possible D gene is TRBD1 (5 bases). The CDR3 length is 15 residues. In germline, CDR1 is MDHEN, CDR2 SYDVKM. Trimming stripped 6 bases from V and 7 bases from J, with 18 bases between. The CDR3 sequence is CASSKRVGGIEKLFF. The CDR3 region has the DNA TGTGCCAGCAGCAAGAGGGTGGGGGGGATTGAAAAACTGTTTTTT.

The V call is TRBV7-2, the J call TRBJ1-6, with D possibly TRBD1 on 5 matching bases. Germline V gives CDR1 SGHTA, CDR2 FQGNSA. V lost 2 bases and J lost 3, with 8 bases in between. This CDR3 comprises 15 residues. CDR3 in DNA: TGTGCCAGCAGCTTATTGGGGGGCTATAATTCACCCCTCCACTTT. It is translated as CASSLLGGYNSPLHF.

The rearrangement links TRBV19 to TRBJ1-5; no reliable D call. The CDR3 length is 14 residues. Germline V gene lookup returns CDR1 LNHDA and CDR2 SQIVND (reference sequence). V was clipped by 7 bases and J by 1 base, with 11 bases between them. The CDR3 DNA sequence: TGTGCCAGTAAAAACACCTTAAGCAATCAGCCCCAGCATTTT. It yields the protein CASKNTLSNQPQHF.